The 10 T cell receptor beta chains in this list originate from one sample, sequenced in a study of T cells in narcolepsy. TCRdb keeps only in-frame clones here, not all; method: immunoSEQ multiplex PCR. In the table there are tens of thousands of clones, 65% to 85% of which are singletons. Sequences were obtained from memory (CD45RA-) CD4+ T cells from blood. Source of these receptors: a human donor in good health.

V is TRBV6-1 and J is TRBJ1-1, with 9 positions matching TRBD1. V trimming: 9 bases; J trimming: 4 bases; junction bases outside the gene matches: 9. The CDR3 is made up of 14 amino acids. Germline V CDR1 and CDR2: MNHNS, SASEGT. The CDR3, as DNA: TGTGCCAGTTCCCCTACAGGGGGCTTCACTGAAGCTTTCTTT. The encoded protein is CASSPTGGFTEAFF.

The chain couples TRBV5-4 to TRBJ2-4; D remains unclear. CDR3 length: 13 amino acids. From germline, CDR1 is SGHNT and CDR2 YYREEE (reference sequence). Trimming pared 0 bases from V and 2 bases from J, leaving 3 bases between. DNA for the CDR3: TGTGCCAGCAGCTTGGAGACCAAAAACATTCAGTACTTC. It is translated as CASSLETKNIQYF.

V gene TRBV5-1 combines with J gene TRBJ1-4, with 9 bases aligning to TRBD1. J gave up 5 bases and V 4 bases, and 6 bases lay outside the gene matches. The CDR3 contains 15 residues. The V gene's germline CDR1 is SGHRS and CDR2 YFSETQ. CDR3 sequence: CASSGTGMGNEKLFF. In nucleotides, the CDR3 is TGCGCCAGCAGCGGGACAGGGATGGGGAATGAAAAACTGTTTTTT.

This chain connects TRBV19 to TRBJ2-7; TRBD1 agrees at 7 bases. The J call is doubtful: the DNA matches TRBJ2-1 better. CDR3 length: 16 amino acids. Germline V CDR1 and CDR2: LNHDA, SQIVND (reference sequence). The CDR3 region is CASSPRDSRLYNEQFF. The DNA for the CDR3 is TGTGCCAGTAGTCCCCGGGACAGTCGGTTGTACAATGAGCAGTTCTTC.

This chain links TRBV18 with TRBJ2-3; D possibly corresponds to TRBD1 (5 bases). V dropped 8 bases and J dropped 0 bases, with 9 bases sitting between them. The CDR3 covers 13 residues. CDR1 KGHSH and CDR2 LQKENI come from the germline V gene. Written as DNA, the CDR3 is TGTGCCAGCGGGGCCGTGAGCACAGATACGCAGTATTTT. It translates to CASGAVSTDTQYF.

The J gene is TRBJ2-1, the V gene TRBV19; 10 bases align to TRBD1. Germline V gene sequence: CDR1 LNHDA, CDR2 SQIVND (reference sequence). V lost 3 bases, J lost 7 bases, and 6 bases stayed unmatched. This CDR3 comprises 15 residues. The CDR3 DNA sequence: TGTGCCAGTAGTATTAGGAGACAGGGGGCAAATGAGCAGTTCTTC. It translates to CASSIRRQGANEQFF. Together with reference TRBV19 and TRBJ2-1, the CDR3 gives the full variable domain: DGGITQSPKYLFRKEGQNVTLSCEQNLNHDAMYWYRQDPGQGLRLIYYSQIVNDFQKGDIAEGYSVSREKKESFPLTVTSAQKNPTAFYLCASSIRRQGANEQFFGPGTRLTVL.

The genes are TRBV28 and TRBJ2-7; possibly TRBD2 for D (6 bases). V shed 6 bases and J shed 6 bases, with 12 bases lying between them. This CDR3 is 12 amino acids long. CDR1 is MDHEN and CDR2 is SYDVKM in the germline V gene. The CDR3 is CASSPGGREQYF. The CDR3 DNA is TGTGCCAGCAGCCCCGGGGGACGCGAGCAGTACTTC.

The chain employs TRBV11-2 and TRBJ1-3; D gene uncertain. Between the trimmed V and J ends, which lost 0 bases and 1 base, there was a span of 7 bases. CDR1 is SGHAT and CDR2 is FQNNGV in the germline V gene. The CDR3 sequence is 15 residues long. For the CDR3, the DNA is TGTGCCAGCAGCTTAGATCTCGGGTCTGGAAACACCATATATTTT. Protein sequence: CASSLDLGSGNTIYF. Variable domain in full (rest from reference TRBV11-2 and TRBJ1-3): EAGVAQSPRYKIIEKRQSVAFWCNPISGHATLYWYQQILGQGPKLLIQFQNNGVVDDSQLPKDRFSAERLKGVDSTLKIQPAKLEDSAVYLCASSLDLGSGNTIYFGEGSWLTVV.

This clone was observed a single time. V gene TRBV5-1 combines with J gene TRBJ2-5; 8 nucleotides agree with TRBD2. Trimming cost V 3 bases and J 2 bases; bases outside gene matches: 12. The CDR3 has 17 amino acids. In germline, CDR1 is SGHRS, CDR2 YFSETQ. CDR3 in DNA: TGCGCCAGCAGCTCCTTAGCGGGAACCGCTAAACAAGAGACCCAGTACTTC. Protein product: CASSSLAGTAKQETQYF.

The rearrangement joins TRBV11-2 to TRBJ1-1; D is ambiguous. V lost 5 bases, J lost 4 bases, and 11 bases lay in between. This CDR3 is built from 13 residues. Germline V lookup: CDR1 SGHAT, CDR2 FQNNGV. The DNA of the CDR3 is TGTGCCAGCAGCCATTACTCGAGCACTGAAGCTTTCTTT. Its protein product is CASSHYSSTEAFF. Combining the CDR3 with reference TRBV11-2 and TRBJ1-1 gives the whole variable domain EAGVAQSPRYKIIEKRQSVAFWCNPISGHATLYWYQQILGQGPKLLIQFQNNGVVDDSQLPKDRFSAERLKGVDSTLKIQPAKLEDSAVYLCASSHYSSTEAFFGQGTRLTVV.